Detailed here is one TCR beta chain. Its antigen remains unidentified. CDR3 size: 15 residues. Germline lookup yields CDR1 ENHRY and CDR2 SYGVKD. V lost 7 bases to trimming and J lost 5 bases; unmatched junction nucleotides: 10. The PCR employed 60 Vbeta primers together with 13 Jbeta primers. The data were produced by immunoSEQ multiplex PCR, yet TCRdb's version contains in-frame clones alone and is incomplete. The data show under 200,000 clones, approximately 80% seen once. This sample is part of a study of cytomegalovirus exposure and HLA in healthy donors. Overall study findings and caveats: With later analysis, a missense DCLRE1C variant became linked to TCR beta V- and J-gene trimming.

Input material: PBMCs. This chain connects TRBV10-3 to TRBJ2-1; 8 bases are shared with TRBD2. The sequence was obtained from a male donor in good health and CMV-seropositive. The CDR3 bases are TGTGCCATCAATCATCTAGCGGGTTCGAACAATGAGCAGTTCTTC. Amino acids: CAINHLAGSNNEQFF.